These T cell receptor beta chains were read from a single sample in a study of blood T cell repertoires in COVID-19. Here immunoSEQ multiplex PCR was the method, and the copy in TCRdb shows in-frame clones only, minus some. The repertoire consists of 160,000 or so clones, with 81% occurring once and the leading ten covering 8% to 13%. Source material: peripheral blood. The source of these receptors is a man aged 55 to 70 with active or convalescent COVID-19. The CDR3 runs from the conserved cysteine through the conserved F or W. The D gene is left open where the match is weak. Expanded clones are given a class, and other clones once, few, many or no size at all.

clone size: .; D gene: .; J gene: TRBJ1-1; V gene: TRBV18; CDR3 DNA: TGTGCCAGCTCACCTTCACAGTCAGTGAACACTGAAGCTTTCTTT; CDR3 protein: CASSPSQSVNTEAFF
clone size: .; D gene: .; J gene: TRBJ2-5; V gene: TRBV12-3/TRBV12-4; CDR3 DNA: TGTGCCAGCAGTCGACTAGTTTCAGAGACCCAGTACTTC; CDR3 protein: CASSRLVSETQYF
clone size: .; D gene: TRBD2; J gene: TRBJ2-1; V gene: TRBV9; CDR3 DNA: TGTGCCAGCAGCGTAGGGATAGAGGGCGGGAGCTCCTACAATGAGCAGTTCTTC; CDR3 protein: CASSVGIEGGSSYNEQFF
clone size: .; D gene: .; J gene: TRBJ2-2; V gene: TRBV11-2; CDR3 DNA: TGTGCCAGCAGCTTAGATCCTTCCGGGGAGCTGTTTTTT; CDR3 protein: CASSLDPSGELFF
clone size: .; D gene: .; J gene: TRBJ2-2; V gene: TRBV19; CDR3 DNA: TGTGCCACAGCAAGCACAGGGATAAGTTTCACCGGGGAGCTGTTTTTT; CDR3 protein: CATASTGISFTGELFF
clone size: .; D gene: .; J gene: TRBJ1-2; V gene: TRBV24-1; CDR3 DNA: TGTGCCACCAGTGATGCAGGGATTGGGAATGGCTACACCTTC; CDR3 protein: CATSDAGIGNGYTF
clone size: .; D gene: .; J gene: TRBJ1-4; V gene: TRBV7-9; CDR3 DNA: TGTGCCAGCAGCTTACCTCCAGGGAGGAATGAAAAACTGTTTTTT; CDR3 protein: CASSLPPGRNEKLFF
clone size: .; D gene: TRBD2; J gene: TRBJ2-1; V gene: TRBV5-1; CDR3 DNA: TGCGCCAGCAGCTTCCGGGCTAGCGGGGAAAATGAGCAGTTCTTC; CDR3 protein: CASSFRASGENEQFF
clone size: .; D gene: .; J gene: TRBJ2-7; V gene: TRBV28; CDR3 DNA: TGTGCCAGCAGTTTTGGCCGGACAAGCGGGGAGCAGTACTTC; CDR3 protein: CASSFGRTSGEQYF
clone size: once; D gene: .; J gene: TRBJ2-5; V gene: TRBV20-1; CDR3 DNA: TGCAGTGCTAGTCGGGACTCCCAGTGGGAGACCCAGTACTTC; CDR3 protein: CSASRDSQWETQYF
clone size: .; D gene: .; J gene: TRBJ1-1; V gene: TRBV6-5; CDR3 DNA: TGTGCCAGCAGTTCCAGATTGAACACTGAAGCTTTCTTT; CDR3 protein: CASSSRLNTEAFF
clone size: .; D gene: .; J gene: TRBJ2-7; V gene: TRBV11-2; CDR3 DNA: TGTGCCAGCAGCTTGGCAGGGGCCCTATACGAGCAGTACTTC; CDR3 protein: CASSLAGALYEQYF
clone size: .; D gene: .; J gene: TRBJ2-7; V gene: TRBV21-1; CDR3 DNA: TGTGCCAGCAGCAAAGAGGGCGTGGGGGTAGCGGGAGCCTACGAGCAGTACTTC; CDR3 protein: CASSKEGVGVAGAYEQYF
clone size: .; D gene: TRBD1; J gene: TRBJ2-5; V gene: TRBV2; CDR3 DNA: TGTGCCAGCAGTGAGACAGGGACCCAAGAGACCCAGTACTTC; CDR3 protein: CASSETGTQETQYF
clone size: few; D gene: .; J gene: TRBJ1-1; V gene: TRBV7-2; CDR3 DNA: TGTGCCAGCAGCGGGCAGGCGGGGACTGAAGCTTTCTTT; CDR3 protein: CASSGQAGTEAFF
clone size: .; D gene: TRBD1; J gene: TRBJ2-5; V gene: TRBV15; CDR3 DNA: TGTGCCACCAGCAGAAAGGGGGCCCTGGGGACCCAGTACTTC; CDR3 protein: CATSRKGALGTQYF
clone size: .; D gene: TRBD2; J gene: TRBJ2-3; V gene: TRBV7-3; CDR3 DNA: TGTGCCAGCAGCAAGACTAGCGGGGGGGACCGCACAGATACGCAGTATTTT; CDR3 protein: CASSKTSGGDRTDTQYF
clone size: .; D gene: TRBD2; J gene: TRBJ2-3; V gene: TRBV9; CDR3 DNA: TGTGCCAGCAGCGTGCTAGCGGGGGGGACCACAGATACGCAGTATTTT; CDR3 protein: CASSVLAGGTTDTQYF
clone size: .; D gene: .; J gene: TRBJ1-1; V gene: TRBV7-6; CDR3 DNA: TGTGCCAGCAGCCCGCAGCGGGGGGCAGGCACTGAAGCTTTCTTT; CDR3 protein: CASSPQRGAGTEAFF
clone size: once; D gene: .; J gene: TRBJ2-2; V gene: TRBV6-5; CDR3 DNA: TGTGCCAGCAGTTACAAGGACAGATACACCGGGGAGCTGTTTTTT; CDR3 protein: CASSYKDRYTGELFF
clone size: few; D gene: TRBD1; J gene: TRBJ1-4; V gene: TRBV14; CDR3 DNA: TGTGCCAGCAGCCCATTAAGGGGGCCAACTAATGAAAAACTGTTTTTT; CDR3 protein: CASSPLRGPTNEKLFF
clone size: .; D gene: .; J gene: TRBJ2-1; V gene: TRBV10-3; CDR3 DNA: TGTGCCATCAGTGAGTCGGTGTCTAGCTCGTCCGGTGAGCAGTTCTTC; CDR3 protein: CAISESVSSSSGEQFF
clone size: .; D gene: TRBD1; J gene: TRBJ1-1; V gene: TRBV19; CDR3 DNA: TGTGCCAGCAAAGGACAGGGGGACACTGAAGCTTTCTTT; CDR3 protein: CASKGQGDTEAFF
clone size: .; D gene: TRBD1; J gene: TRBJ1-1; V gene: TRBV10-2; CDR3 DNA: TGCGCCAGCAGTGAGTCGACAGGGGGCGTGGGCACTGAAGCTTTCTTT; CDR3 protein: CASSESTGGVGTEAFF
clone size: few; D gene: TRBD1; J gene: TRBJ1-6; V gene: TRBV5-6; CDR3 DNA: TGTGCCAGTGAACAGGGGTCCTATAATTCACCCCTCCACTTT; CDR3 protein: CASEQGSYNSPLHF
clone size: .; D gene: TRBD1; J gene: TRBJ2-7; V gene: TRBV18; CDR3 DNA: TGTGCCAGCTCACCCGGGACAGCTGTATTTTACGAGCAGTACTTC; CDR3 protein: CASSPGTAVFYEQYF
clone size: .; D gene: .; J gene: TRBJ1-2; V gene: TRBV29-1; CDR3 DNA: TGCAGCGTTGGGGTACAGGGAGTCGTCTATGGCTACACCTTC; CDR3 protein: CSVGVQGVVYGYTF
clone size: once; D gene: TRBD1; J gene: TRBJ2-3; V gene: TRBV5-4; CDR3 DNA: TGTGCCAGCAGCTTTGAGGGACAGGGTGGAGATACGCAGTATTTT; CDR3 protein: CASSFEGQGGDTQYF